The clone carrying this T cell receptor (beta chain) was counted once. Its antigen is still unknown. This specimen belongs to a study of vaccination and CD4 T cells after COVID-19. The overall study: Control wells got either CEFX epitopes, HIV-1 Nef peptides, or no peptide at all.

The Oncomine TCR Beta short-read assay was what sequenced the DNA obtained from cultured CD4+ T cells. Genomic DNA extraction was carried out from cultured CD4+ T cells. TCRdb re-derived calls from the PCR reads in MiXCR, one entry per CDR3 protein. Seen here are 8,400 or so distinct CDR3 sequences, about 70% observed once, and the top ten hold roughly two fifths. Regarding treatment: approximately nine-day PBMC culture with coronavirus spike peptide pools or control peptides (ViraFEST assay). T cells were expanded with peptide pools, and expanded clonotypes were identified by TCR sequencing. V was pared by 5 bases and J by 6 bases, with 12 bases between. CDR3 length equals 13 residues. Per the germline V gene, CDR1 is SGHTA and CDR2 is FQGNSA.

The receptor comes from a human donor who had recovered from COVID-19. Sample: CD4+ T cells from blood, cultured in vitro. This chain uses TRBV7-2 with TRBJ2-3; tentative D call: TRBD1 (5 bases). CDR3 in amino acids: CASSPAGRDTQYF. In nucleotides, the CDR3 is TGTGCCAGCAGCCCCGCAGGGCGCGATACGCAGTATTTT.